A selection of T cell receptor beta chains follows, all from one sample in a study of shared clonotypes between healthy human individuals. This table comes from immunoSEQ multiplex PCR, and its TCRdb copy is limited to in-frame clones, with some not included. The sample contains about 2.4 million clones, 90% to 95% of which appear only once. The sequenced sample was naive CD4+ T cells sorted from blood. The receptors originated from a man aged 18 to 30 in good health. Each CDR3 is given with its conserved first and last residue. D genes are given only for firm matches. Clone size is shown for a subset of rows, as once, few, many or a class of expanded clone.

D gene: .
clone size: .
V gene: TRBV21-1
J gene: TRBJ2-1
CDR3 DNA: TGTGCCAGCAGCAAAGTTGAGCGGGAGGGCCCCGATGAGCAGTTCTTC
CDR3 protein: CASSKVEREGPDEQFF

D gene: TRBD1
clone size: .
V gene: TRBV28
J gene: TRBJ1-1
CDR3 DNA: TGTGCCAGCAGTTTTTCGGGACAGCGTCTTCGTGATAAGGACACTGAAGCTTTCTTT
CDR3 protein: CASSFSGQRLRDKDTEAFF

D gene: .
clone size: .
V gene: TRBV18
J gene: TRBJ2-5
CDR3 DNA: TGTGCCAGCTCACCTAGAGAGACCCAGTACTTC
CDR3 protein: CASSPRETQYF

D gene: TRBD2
clone size: .
V gene: TRBV19
J gene: TRBJ2-3
CDR3 DNA: TGTGCCAGTGGGTCTAGCGGGGATACGCAGTATTTT
CDR3 protein: CASGSSGDTQYF

D gene: .
clone size: few
V gene: TRBV18
J gene: TRBJ1-1
CDR3 DNA: TGTGCCAGCTCACCAAAGGGAGTGAACACTGAAGCTTTCTTT
CDR3 protein: CASSPKGVNTEAFF

D gene: .
clone size: .
V gene: TRBV28
J gene: TRBJ1-2
CDR3 DNA: TGTGCCAGCAGCACCGTTGGGGGCTCCGACTATGGCTACACCTTC
CDR3 protein: CASSTVGGSDYGYTF

D gene: .
clone size: once
V gene: TRBV5-4
J gene: TRBJ1-1
CDR3 DNA: TGTGCCAGCAGCTTGGGCGCGAGGGGCGCAGGGACTGAAGCTTTCTTT
CDR3 protein: CASSLGARGAGTEAFF

D gene: TRBD2
clone size: .
V gene: TRBV7-9
J gene: TRBJ2-1
CDR3 DNA: TGTGCCAGCAGAACTAGCGGAGGGGCCTCCTACAATGAGCAGTTCTTC
CDR3 protein: CASRTSGGASYNEQFF

D gene: TRBD1
clone size: few
V gene: TRBV7-2
J gene: TRBJ2-2
CDR3 DNA: TGTGCCAGCAGCCCGACAGGGGGGGTGGGGGAGCTGTTTTTT
CDR3 protein: CASSPTGGVGELFF

D gene: .
clone size: .
V gene: TRBV2
J gene: TRBJ2-5
CDR3 DNA: TGTGCCAGCAGTGATGGAGGGGAGACCCAGTACTTC
CDR3 protein: CASSDGGETQYF

D gene: .
clone size: .
V gene: TRBV7-9
J gene: TRBJ1-1
CDR3 DNA: TGTGCCAGCAGCGAGAGGGGGAACACTGAAGCTTTCTTT
CDR3 protein: CASSERGNTEAFF

D gene: .
clone size: .
V gene: TRBV4-1
J gene: TRBJ2-7
CDR3 DNA: TGCGCCAGCAGCCCACAGGGCTACGAGCAGTACTTC
CDR3 protein: CASSPQGYEQYF

D gene: TRBD1
clone size: .
V gene: TRBV9
J gene: TRBJ2-1
CDR3 DNA: TGTGCCAGCAGCCCCCGGACAGGCCACAATGAGCAGTTCTTC
CDR3 protein: CASSPRTGHNEQFF

D gene: .
clone size: .
V gene: TRBV30
J gene: TRBJ2-7
CDR3 DNA: TGTGCCTGGAGCCTCATAGGGGAGGGGGTCGAGCAGTACTTC
CDR3 protein: CAWSLIGEGVEQYF

D gene: .
clone size: once
V gene: TRBV9
J gene: TRBJ2-1
CDR3 DNA: TGTGCCAGCAGCGTAGTAGGCGGCCCCTACAATGAGCAGTTCTTC
CDR3 protein: CASSVVGGPYNEQFF

D gene: .
clone size: .
V gene: TRBV4-1
J gene: TRBJ2-1
CDR3 DNA: TGCGCCAGCAGGGAGGGACTCGTCTCTTCCTACAATGAGCAGTTCTTC
CDR3 protein: CASREGLVSSYNEQFF

D gene: TRBD1
clone size: .
V gene: TRBV10-3
J gene: TRBJ2-5
CDR3 DNA: TGTGCCATTTCAGGGGGAGAGACCCAGTACTTC
CDR3 protein: CAISGGETQYF

D gene: .
clone size: .
V gene: TRBV9
J gene: TRBJ1-2
CDR3 DNA: TGTGCCAGCGTGGGGGCAGCTTATGGCTACACCTTC
CDR3 protein: CASVGAAYGYTF

D gene: TRBD2
clone size: .
V gene: TRBV4-1
J gene: TRBJ2-1
CDR3 DNA: TGCGCCAGCAGCCAGGGTAGCGGGGGGGCCGAGAATGAGCAGTTCTTC
CDR3 protein: CASSQGSGGAENEQFF

D gene: .
clone size: .
V gene: TRBV11-3
J gene: TRBJ2-2
CDR3 DNA: TGTGCCAGCAGGGGTAGCGGGGAGCTGTTTTTT
CDR3 protein: CASRGSGELFF

D gene: TRBD2
clone size: .
V gene: TRBV7-6
J gene: TRBJ2-1
CDR3 DNA: TGTGCCAGCAGCTTAGCGGTTCTAGCGGTGAACAATGAGCAGTTCTTC
CDR3 protein: CASSLAVLAVNNEQFF

D gene: .
clone size: few
V gene: TRBV30
J gene: TRBJ1-1
CDR3 DNA: TGTGCCTGGAGTGTGCAGGGTAACACTGAAGCTTTCTTT
CDR3 protein: CAWSVQGNTEAFF

D gene: TRBD1
clone size: .
V gene: TRBV5-1
J gene: TRBJ2-5
CDR3 DNA: TGCGCCAGCAGCTTGGCCGGGACAGGGGGCTCAGAGACCCAGTACTTC
CDR3 protein: CASSLAGTGGSETQYF

D gene: TRBD1
clone size: .
V gene: TRBV10-3
J gene: TRBJ1-6
CDR3 DNA: TGTGCCATCAGTGAAAGGGACAGGGAGCTATCGTATAATTCACCCCTCCACTTT
CDR3 protein: CAISERDRELSYNSPLHF

D gene: TRBD2
clone size: once
V gene: TRBV27
J gene: TRBJ2-7
CDR3 DNA: TGTGCCAGCAGCTGGGGTAGCGGGGGGATCTACGAGCAGTACTTC
CDR3 protein: CASSWGSGGIYEQYF

D gene: TRBD1
clone size: .
V gene: TRBV6-1
J gene: TRBJ1-4
CDR3 DNA: TGTGCCAGCAGTGCGGGACAGGGGCGTGAAAAACTGTTTTTT
CDR3 protein: CASSAGQGREKLFF

D gene: .
clone size: .
V gene: TRBV30
J gene: TRBJ2-2
CDR3 DNA: TGTGCCTGGAGTTTAACGAGGCCCGCCCGTAACACCGGGGAGCTGTTTTTT
CDR3 protein: CAWSLTRPARNTGELFF

D gene: TRBD2
clone size: .
V gene: TRBV6-1
J gene: TRBJ2-5
CDR3 DNA: TGTGCCAGCAGGCCGGGACTACCTGCTAAAGAGACCCAGTACTTC
CDR3 protein: CASRPGLPAKETQYF

D gene: TRBD1
clone size: .
V gene: TRBV7-9
J gene: TRBJ1-5
CDR3 DNA: TGTGCCAGCAGCTATCCGGGACAGTTAAAATATCAGCCCCAGCATTTT
CDR3 protein: CASSYPGQLKYQPQHF

D gene: .
clone size: .
V gene: TRBV9
J gene: TRBJ1-3
CDR3 DNA: TGTGCCAGCAGCGCGAGGGGGTTGGGAAACACCATATATTTT
CDR3 protein: CASSARGLGNTIYF

D gene: .
clone size: .
V gene: TRBV27
J gene: TRBJ1-1
CDR3 DNA: TGTGCCAGCAGTTTTACAGGAACCACTGAAGCTTTCTTT
CDR3 protein: CASSFTGTTEAFF

D gene: .
clone size: .
V gene: TRBV4-3
J gene: TRBJ2-5
CDR3 DNA: TGCGCCAGCAGCCAAGCGTTGGATTTTCAAGAGACCCAGTACTTC
CDR3 protein: CASSQALDFQETQYF

D gene: .
clone size: .
V gene: TRBV29-1
J gene: TRBJ2-7
CDR3 DNA: TGCAGCGTTGAAATGGGGGAAGGGTACGAGCAGTACTTC
CDR3 protein: CSVEMGEGYEQYF